Presented here are 23 T cell receptor beta chains from one specimen sequenced in a study of cytomegalovirus exposure and HLA in healthy donors (dated by TCRdb to 2016 to 2017). The library was prepared using the immunoSEQ multiplex PCR assay. For the multiplex PCR, a mixture combining 60 forward primers for TCR Vbeta segments and 13 reverse primers for TCR Jbeta segments was used. TCRdb mirrors the immuneACCESS table, restricted to in-frame sequences. Some clones are absent from its copies; in checked studies, under half trace to an unresolved V gene, and the reason for the others is unknown. Here the sample has about 130,000 clones; around 80% occur a single time. 5% to 6.5% of the sample is held by the ten biggest clonotypes. Material: PBMCs. These receptors originate from a man under 40 in good health and CMV-seronegative.

This clone was seen only once. This chain links TRBV6-1 with TRBJ1-5, with D possibly matching TRBD1 (5 bases). The V gene lost 4 bases and the J gene lost 4 bases, with 8 bases spanning the gap. This CDR3 contains 13 residues. Germline CDR1 is MNHNS and CDR2 is SASEGT. The CDR3, as DNA: TGTGCCAGCAGTGTGGAGGGGAATCAGCCCCAGCATTTT. Its translation is CASSVEGNQPQHF.

Worth noting for this clone: At the DNA level, this CDR3 is encoded by other sequences in the same sample as well. The chain is built from TRBV29-1 and TRBJ2-7, with 8 bases aligning to TRBD1. The CDR3 runs 13 residues. Germline trimming cut 7 bases from V and 4 bases from J; bases unmatched to any gene: 9. Looked up from germline, CDR1 is SQVTM and CDR2 is ANQGSEA. Written as DNA, the CDR3 is TGCAGCGCTAGAACAGGGGGTTGGTACGAGCAGTACTTC. Translation: CSARTGGWYEQYF.

The chain couples TRBV10-3 to TRBJ2-3, with 7 nucleotides matching TRBD2. V dropped 4 bases and J dropped 5; count of bases not matched to a gene: 6. The CDR3 runs 14 residues. Looked up from germline, CDR1 is ENHRY and CDR2 is SYGVKD. CDR3: CAISADTGGDTQYF. For the CDR3, the DNA is TGTGCCATCAGTGCGGACACGGGAGGAGATACGCAGTATTTT.

CDR3 loop: CASRNDRDSYEQYF. CDR3 nucleotide sequence: TGTGCCAGCAGAAACGATCGGGACAGTTACGAGCAGTACTTC. This rearrangement joins TRBV2 to TRBJ2-7; the match to TRBD1 covers 7 bases. The CDR3 is 14 amino acids. The germline gives CDR1 SNHLY, CDR2 FYNNEI. The V gene end was trimmed by 6 bases and the J gene end by 4 bases; junction bases not matched to a gene: 9.

V gene TRBV5-1 combines with J gene TRBJ2-3, with 9 positions matching TRBD2. Trimming removed 4 bases from V and 5 bases from J; junction bases left unmatched: 2. Germline V gene data show CDR1 as SGHRS and CDR2 as YFSETQ. This CDR3 has 13 amino acids. The CDR3 sequence is CASSRAGGDTQYF. The CDR3 DNA follows: TGCGCCAGCAGCAGAGCGGGGGGAGATACGCAGTATTTT.

The chain couples TRBV4-2 to TRBJ2-3; 9 bases agree with TRBD2. V lost 1 base to trimming and J lost 0 bases; unmatched junction nucleotides: 8. The CDR3 is 18 residues long. CDR1 is LGHNA, CDR2 YNFKEQ, per germline. The CDR3 loop is CASSQGSSGETSTDTQYF. CDR3 DNA: TGTGCCAGCAGCCAAGGGTCTAGCGGGGAGACGAGCACAGATACGCAGTATTTT.

The V call is TRBV5-1, the J call TRBJ1-4, with a weak D call TRBD1 (6 bases). V was clipped by 0 bases and J by 0 bases, with 18 bases between them. Germline loops: CDR1 SGHRS, CDR2 YFSETQ. The CDR3 covers 19 residues. The chain's CDR3 is CASSLGAGDTRATNEKLFF. Written as DNA, the CDR3 is TGCGCCAGCAGCTTGGGGGCAGGGGATACGAGGGCAACTAATGAAAAACTGTTTTTT.

The sample holds a few counts of this clone. The genes are TRBV6-1 and TRBJ1-1; tentatively, D is TRBD1 (6 bases). The CDR3 length is 13 residues. The ends were cut back, 6 bases at V and 4 bases at J, with 12 bases in the middle. Germline CDR1 MNHNS, CDR2 SASEGT. The CDR3 sequence: CASRIQGFTEAFF. The CDR3 region has the DNA TGTGCCAGCAGAATACAGGGATTCACTGAAGCTTTCTTT.

V usage is TRBV5-1 and J usage is TRBJ1-1; D may be TRBD1 (6 bases). V was shortened by 4 bases and J by 1 base, with 17 bases between the two germline ends. Germline lookup yields CDR1 SGHRS and CDR2 YFSETQ. This CDR3 comprises 16 residues. In DNA form, the CDR3 reads TGCGCCAGCAGCGCGGAACCGGGACACAAGAACACTGAAGCTTTCTTT. It codes for CASSAEPGHKNTEAFF.

This clone was found a few times. V and J are TRBV5-6 and TRBJ1-5, with D tentatively TRBD1 (6 bases). The V gene's germline CDR1 is SGHDT and CDR2 YYEEEE. The CDR3 extends over 13 amino acids. V was trimmed by 0 bases and J by 5 bases, leaving 6 bases between them. The CDR3 sequence is CASSLGTDQPQHF. CDR3 nucleotides: TGTGCCAGCAGCTTGGGGACAGATCAGCCCCAGCATTTT.

The chain combines TRBV27 with TRBJ1-1; 7 bases are shared with TRBD1. This CDR3 contains 13 residues. The germline CDR1 and CDR2 sequences are MNHEY and SMNVEV (reference sequence). V was clipped by 6 bases and J by 6 bases; unmatched bases: 7. The CDR3 protein is CASSVSGGPEAFF. The CDR3 nucleotides read TGTGCCAGCAGCGTTTCAGGGGGGCCTGAAGCTTTCTTT.

J is TRBJ2-7 and V is TRBV6-6; 10 bases are a match to TRBD2. Germline-derived CDR1 and CDR2 are MNHNY and SVGAGI (reference sequence). The V gene end was trimmed by 4 bases and the J gene end by 7 bases; junction bases not matched to a gene: 7. The CDR3 spans 14 residues. CDR3 protein: CASSSEVAGGEQYF. Here the CDR3 DNA reads TGTGCCAGCAGTTCGGAGGTAGCGGGAGGTGAGCAGTACTTC.

This chain links TRBV6-5 with TRBJ1-1; 7 positions agree with TRBD1. V shed 0 bases and J 11 bases; nucleotides not matched to a gene: 9. There are 14 residues in the CDR3. Germline V gene lookup returns CDR1 MNHEY and CDR2 SVGAGI. CDR3 region: CASSYSEQGRVAFF. CDR3 nucleotides: TGTGCCAGCAGTTACTCGGAACAGGGGCGGGTGGCTTTCTTT.

This clone was counted a few times. V and J are TRBV10-3 and TRBJ1-1; the D gene is possibly TRBD1 (5 bases). The CDR3 covers 14 residues. The germline gives CDR1 ENHRY, CDR2 SYGVKD. V gave up 7 bases and J gave up 11 bases, with 23 bases separating them. The CDR3 DNA is TGTGCCATCACCCGAGACAGAAATAACCCTGTCGCTTTCTTT. It translates to CAITRDRNNPVAFF.

The chain links TRBV4-1 to TRBJ1-5; 7 nucleotides align to TRBD1. Unmatched junction bases numbered 4, after V lost 5 bases and J lost 0 bases. Germline V gene data show CDR1 as MGHRA and CDR2 as YSYEKL. The length of the CDR3 is 15 residues. CDR3 DNA sequence: TGCGCCAGCAGCAAGACAGGGCTTAGCAATCAGCCCCAGCATTTT. Residues: CASSKTGLSNQPQHF.

V usage is TRBV5-1 and J usage is TRBJ1-1; 7 nucleotides line up with TRBD1. The CDR3 has 14 amino acids. Germline loops: CDR1 SGHRS, CDR2 YFSETQ. Unmatched junction bases numbered 9, after V lost 4 bases and J lost 6 bases. CDR3 DNA: TGCGCCAGCAGCGTGAGTCAGGGGGAATCTGAAGCTTTCTTT. As protein: CASSVSQGESEAFF. The variable domain in full, with the rest retrieved from reference TRBV5-1 and TRBJ1-1, is KAGVTQTPRYLIKTRGQQVTLSCSPISGHRSVSWYQQTPGQGLQFLFEYFSETQRNKGNFPGRFSGRQFSNSRSEMNVSTLELGDSALYLCASSVSQGESEAFFGQGTRLTVV.

This chain links TRBV18 with TRBJ1-5; TRBD1 agrees at 7 bases. The CDR3 contains 15 residues. The V gene end was trimmed by 4 bases and the J gene end by 1 base; junction bases not matched to a gene: 4. Germline lookup yields CDR1 KGHSH and CDR2 LQKENI. The CDR3 nucleotides are TGTGCCAGCTCACGTGGGACAGAAAGCAATCAGCCCCAGCATTTT. Residues: CASSRGTESNQPQHF. The complete variable domain, with remaining parts taken from reference TRBV18 and TRBJ1-5, reads NAGVMQNPRHLVRRRGQEARLRCSPMKGHSHVYWYRQLPEEGLKFMVYLQKENIIDESGMPKERFSAEFPKEGPSILRIQQVVRGDSAAYFCASSRGTESNQPQHFGDGTRLSIL.

CDR3 in DNA: TGTGCCAGCAGTCCTCGCGCGGGACTAGCGGGAGTTATTTCCTACGAGCAGTACTTC. This encodes CASSPRAGLAGVISYEQYF. The chain links TRBV28 to TRBJ2-7; 14 nucleotides agree with TRBD2. The CDR3 extends over 19 amino acids. The J segment lost 1 base and the V segment lost 5 bases, leaving 13 bases of the junction unmatched. Germline V lookup: CDR1 MDHEN, CDR2 SYDVKM.

V gene TRBV5-1 combines with J gene TRBJ2-5, with D possibly TRBD2 on 7 matching bases. The CDR3 covers 14 residues. Trimming took off 7 bases at V and 1 base at J, with 14 bases between the two ends. Germline V CDR1 and CDR2: SGHRS, YFSETQ. This chain's CDR3 is CASQEGGAQETQYF. Here the CDR3 DNA reads TGCGCCAGCCAGGAGGGGGGGGCCCAAGAGACCCAGTACTTC.

This clone was recorded at least ten times. The chain uses TRBV6-5 and TRBJ2-7, with D perhaps matching TRBD1 (5 bases). The CDR3 sequence is 16 residues long. The V gene lost 2 bases and the J gene lost 0 bases, with 14 bases spanning the gap. Germline CDR1 MNHEY, CDR2 SVGAGI. CDR3 DNA: TGTGCCAGCAGTTACAAAGGCGGAGACAGCTCCTACGAGCAGTACTTC. Its protein is CASSYKGGDSSYEQYF.

The chain recombines TRBV21-1 with TRBJ2-7; TRBD2 is the table's D call and was not checked against the DNA. TRBV21-1 constitutes a pseudogene. The CDR3 length is 16 residues. CDR3 sequence reads: CASSFRPRGETYEQYF. In DNA form, the CDR3 reads TGTGCCAGCAGCTTCCGACCGCGGGGGGAGACCTACGAGCAGTACTTC.

The V and J genes are TRBV25-1 and TRBJ2-3; D might be TRBD1 (7 bases). V lost 10 bases and J 7 bases, leaving 24 bases between the germline ends. The germline V gene encodes CDR1 MGHDK and CDR2 SYGVNS. The CDR3 sequence is 15 residues long. The CDR3 coding sequence is TGTGCCACCCTTCCCGCGGGGACAGCTGAATATACGCAGTATTTT. It codes for CATLPAGTAEYTQYF.

The gene calls are TRBV11-2 and TRBJ2-1; 7 positions match TRBD2. The junction had 7 bases not matched to a gene; V was cut back by 4 bases and J by 4 bases. There are 15 residues in the CDR3. The V gene's germline CDR1 is SGHAT and CDR2 FQNNGV. The CDR3 DNA reads as TGTGCCAGCAGCTCGTATAGCGGGCCGTACAATGAGCAGTTCTTC. This sequence encodes CASSSYSGPYNEQFF.